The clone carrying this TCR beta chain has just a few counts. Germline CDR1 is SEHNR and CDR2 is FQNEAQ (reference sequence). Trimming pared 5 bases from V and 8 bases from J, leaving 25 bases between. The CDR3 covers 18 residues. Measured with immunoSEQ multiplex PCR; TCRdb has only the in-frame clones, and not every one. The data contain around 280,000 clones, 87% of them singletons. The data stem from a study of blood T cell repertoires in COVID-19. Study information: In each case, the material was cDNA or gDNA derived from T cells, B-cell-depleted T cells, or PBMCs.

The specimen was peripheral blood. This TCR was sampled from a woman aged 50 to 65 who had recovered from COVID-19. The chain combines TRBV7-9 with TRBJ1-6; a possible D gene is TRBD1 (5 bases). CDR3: CASSRGGGVPRRDSPLHF. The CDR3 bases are TGTGCCAGCAGCCGAGGTGGAGGGGTGCCTAGACGTGATTCACCCCTCCACTTT. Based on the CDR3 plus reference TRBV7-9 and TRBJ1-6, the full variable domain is DTGVSQNPRHKITKRGQNVTFRCDPISEHNRLYWYRQTLGQGPEFLTYFQNEAQLEKSRLLSDRFSAERPKGSFSTLEIQRTEQGDSAMYLCASSRGGGVPRRDSPLHFGNGTRLTVT.